The next 20 T cell receptor beta chains were all read from a single sample in a study of response to subunit inactivated influenza vaccine. TCRdb passed the RT-PCR reads through MiXCR, listing each CDR3 protein once. Of hundreds of thousands of distinct CDR3 sequences listed, roughly 14% are singletons. The sequencing here drew on PBMCs from blood, taken about 12 days after vaccination. The source of these receptors is a man in his fifties or sixties who received an inactivated influenza vaccine.

The chain combines TRBV15 with TRBJ1-4, with TRBD1 matching over 9 bases. The CDR3 has 14 residues. Germline CDR1 LNHNV, CDR2 YYDKDF (reference sequence). Trimming removed 9 bases from V and 7 bases from J; junction bases left unmatched: 9. CDR3 nucleotides: TGTGCCACAACACAGGGGGCTGGAGCTGAAAAACTGTTTTTT. As protein: CATTQGAGAEKLFF.

The chain combines TRBV4-1 with TRBJ2-2; TRBD2 aligns across 12 bases. The germline V gene encodes CDR1 MGHRA and CDR2 YSYEKL. The CDR3 runs to 17 residues. The V gene end was trimmed by 0 bases and the J gene end by 4 bases; junction bases not matched to a gene: 3. The CDR3 reads CASSQELAGGITGELFF. In nucleotides, the CDR3 is TGCGCCAGCAGCCAAGAACTAGCGGGGGGTATCACCGGGGAGCTGTTTTTT.

This clonotype came up a few times. The genes are TRBV15 and TRBJ2-1; TRBD2 matches 7 bases. Germline trimming cut 0 bases from V and 6 bases from J; bases unmatched to any gene: 5. The CDR3 totals 15 residues. Germline V gene lookup returns CDR1 LNHNV and CDR2 YYDKDF (reference sequence). CDR3 sequence reads: CATSREVGGSNEQFF. CDR3 in DNA: TGTGCCACCAGCAGAGAAGTGGGAGGGAGCAATGAGCAGTTCTTC.

The chain uses TRBV5-5 and TRBJ1-5, with D possibly being TRBD1 (5 bases). The germline V and J ends were trimmed by 2 bases and 2 bases, with 8 bases remaining between them. Germline CDR1 SGHKS, CDR2 YYEKEE (reference sequence). CDR3 length: 14 amino acids. The DNA for the CDR3 is TGTGCCAGCAGCTTCGGGACTGGCAATCAGCCCCAGCATTTT. Residues: CASSFGTGNQPQHF.

This clonotype was recorded at least ten times. V and J are TRBV3-1 and TRBJ2-1; D gene ambiguous. This CDR3 has 13 amino acids. V shed 4 bases and J shed 6 bases, with 10 bases lying between them. The V gene's germline CDR1 is LGHDT and CDR2 YNNKEL (reference sequence). The CDR3 reads CASSPRMGNEQFF. The CDR3 nucleotides are TGTGCCAGCAGCCCCCGCATGGGCAATGAGCAGTTCTTC.

As DNA, the CDR3 is TGTGCCAGCAGCTTGAGTGGGGGGGGCACAGATACGCAGTATTTT. Its translation: CASSLSGGGTDTQYF. This rearrangement joins TRBV5-4 to TRBJ2-3, with 7 bases matching TRBD2. V lost 1 base, J lost 1 base, and 3 bases stayed unmatched. Germline V gives CDR1 SGHNT, CDR2 YYREEE (reference sequence). The CDR3 totals 15 residues. Filled out from reference TRBV5-4 and TRBJ2-3, the complete variable domain reads ETGVTQSPTHLIKTRGQQVTLRCSSQSGHNTVSWYQQALGQGPQFIFQYYREEENGRGNFPPRFSGLQFPNYSSELNVNALELDDSALYLCASSLSGGGTDTQYFGPGTRLTVL.

This sequence joins TRBV4-3 and TRBJ1-1; D is possibly TRBD1 (6 bases). CDR3 length equals 15 residues. The germline V gene has CDR1 LGHNA and CDR2 YSLEER. Trimming took off 0 bases at V and 4 bases at J, with 12 bases between the two ends. CDR3 sequence: CASSQESGAGTEAFF. CDR3 bases: TGCGCCAGCAGCCAAGAGTCGGGGGCCGGCACTGAAGCTTTCTTT.

This clonotype was counted a few times. The genes are TRBV5-1 and TRBJ2-2; no clear D. Trimming took 2 bases from V and 0 from J, leaving 11 bases between them. The CDR3 runs to 16 residues. Germline assignment: CDR1 SGHRS and CDR2 YFSETQ. The CDR3 protein is CASSFLSPPNTGELFF. The CDR3 region has the DNA TGCGCCAGCAGCTTTCTGTCACCTCCGAACACCGGGGAGCTGTTTTTT.

The rearrangement joins TRBV19 to TRBJ1-1, with D perhaps TRBD1 (5 bases). The V gene's germline CDR1 is LNHDA and CDR2 SQIVND (reference sequence). This CDR3 comprises 14 residues. V was trimmed by 3 bases and J by 6 bases, leaving 14 bases between them. CDR3 bases: TGTGCCAGTAGTATCCGGGGCCTAAGATCTGAAGCTTTCTTT. Translation: CASSIRGLRSEAFF.

In this sample, this clonotype turned up many times. V gene TRBV5-6 combines with J gene TRBJ2-2; 7 bases fit TRBD2. CDR3 size: 18 residues. The J segment lost 4 bases and the V segment lost 0 bases, leaving 12 bases of the junction unmatched. From germline, CDR1 is SGHDT and CDR2 YYEEEE. In nucleotides, the CDR3 is TGTGCCAGCAGCTTGGTCCGAGTAGCGGGCGACCCCACCGGGGAGCTGTTTTTT. Its protein is CASSLVRVAGDPTGELFF.

This clonotype was seen more than once but under ten times. The chain recombines TRBV5-6 with TRBJ2-3; 8 nucleotides align to TRBD2. Germline trimming cut 1 base from V and 2 bases from J; bases unmatched to any gene: 9. This CDR3 is built from 17 residues. Germline assignment: CDR1 SGHDT and CDR2 YYEEEE. CDR3 sequence: CASSLPVAGPSTDTQYF. The DNA of the CDR3 is TGTGCCAGCAGCTTGCCGGTAGCGGGACCATCCACAGATACGCAGTATTTT.

This clonotype was detected many times. The rearrangement links TRBV20-1 to TRBJ1-1; the match to TRBD1 covers 7 bases. V gave up 5 bases and J gave up 3 bases; unmatched junction bases: 9. The CDR3 is 14 amino acids. The germline CDR1 and CDR2 sequences are DFQATT and SNEGSKA (reference sequence). The CDR3 region is CSAPLQGRYTEAFF. The CDR3 DNA sequence: TGCAGTGCTCCTTTACAGGGGCGGTACACTGAAGCTTTCTTT.

This clonotype was recorded a few times. The chain couples TRBV5-1 to TRBJ2-1; D tentatively fits TRBD1 or TRBD2 (7 bases each). Germline V gene data show CDR1 as SGHRS and CDR2 as YFSETQ. This CDR3 region has 15 residues. Trimming cost V 4 bases and J 6 bases, with 17 bases left between them. CDR3 in amino acids: CASSQGGGSSNEQFF. CDR3 nucleotides: TGCGCCAGCAGCCAAGGGGGCGGGAGTTCCAATGAGCAGTTCTTC.

The chain uses TRBV3-1 and TRBJ2-1, with 13 bases lining up with TRBD2. CDR1 and CDR2 (germline): LGHDT, YNNKEL (reference sequence). V shed 5 bases, J shed 3 bases, and the junction held 7 bases outside the gene matches. The CDR3 is 17 residues long. The CDR3 DNA reads as TGTGCCAGCAGCAAACGGACTAGCGGGAGTCTCTACAATGAGCAGTTCTTC. This gives the protein CASSKRTSGSLYNEQFF.

This clonotype has a handful of counts. V usage is TRBV2 and J usage is TRBJ2-1, with D perhaps matching TRBD1 or TRBD2 (5 bases each). Trimming took off 10 bases at V and 5 bases at J, with 12 bases between the two ends. The CDR3 is 12 amino acids. Germline assignment: CDR1 SNHLY and CDR2 FYNNEI. The CDR3 is CATWDHHNEQFF. The CDR3 DNA follows: TGTGCCACGTGGGACCACCACAATGAGCAGTTCTTC. Combining the CDR3 with reference TRBV2 and TRBJ2-1 gives the whole variable domain EPEVTQTPSHQVTQMGQEVILRCVPISNHLYFYWYRQILGQKVEFLVSFYNNEISEKSEIFDDQFSVERPDGSNFTLKIRSTKLEDSAMYFCATWDHHNEQFFGPGTRLTVL.

The chain carries TRBV12-3 or TRBV12-4 and TRBJ1-1; 9 bases map to TRBD1. Losses at the gene ends were 5 bases for V and 4 bases for J; bases not matched to a gene: 5. CDR3 length: 14 residues. CDR3 bases: TGTGCCAGCAGTCAATTGGACAGGGGCACTGAAGCTTTCTTT. Protein: CASSQLDRGTEAFF.

The V call is TRBV20-1, the J call TRBJ2-7, with 9 bases matching TRBD1. In germline, CDR1 is DFQATT, CDR2 SNEGSKA (reference sequence). The CDR3 extends over 14 amino acids. Losses at the gene ends were 3 bases for V and 3 bases for J; bases not matched to a gene: 6. CDR3 amino acids: CSASGAGQGYEQYF. The CDR3 DNA reads TGCAGTGCTAGCGGCGCGGGACAGGGCTACGAGCAGTACTTC.

This clonotype turned up a few times. The V call is TRBV7-3, the J call TRBJ1-1; D is ambiguous. Per germline, CDR1 SGHTA and CDR2 FQGTGA. Trimming took 1 base from V and 1 from J, leaving 10 bases between them. The CDR3 contains 15 residues. CDR3 nucleotide sequence: TGTGCCAGCAGCTTAAACGGTGGGGAGAACACTGAAGCTTTCTTT. Protein: CASSLNGGENTEAFF.

There are many counts of this clonotype. The chain joins TRBV10-3 to TRBJ2-7; no definite D call. The germline gives CDR1 ENHRY, CDR2 SYGVKD. CDR3 length: 13 amino acids. The V end lost 0 bases, the J end lost 2 bases, and 5 bases lay between the germline ends. The CDR3 sequence: CAISESRTYEQYF. The CDR3 coding sequence is TGTGCCATCAGTGAGTCGAGGACCTACGAGCAGTACTTC.

The chain has TRBV12-3 or TRBV12-4 and TRBJ2-7; D might be TRBD1 or TRBD2, each matching 5 bases. V was trimmed by 8 bases and J by 6 bases, leaving 20 bases between them. This CDR3 is 14 amino acids long. In nucleotides, the CDR3 is TGTGCCAGCCAAGGCCGGGACGGCTGGCGCGAGCAGTACTTC. Protein sequence: CASQGRDGWREQYF.